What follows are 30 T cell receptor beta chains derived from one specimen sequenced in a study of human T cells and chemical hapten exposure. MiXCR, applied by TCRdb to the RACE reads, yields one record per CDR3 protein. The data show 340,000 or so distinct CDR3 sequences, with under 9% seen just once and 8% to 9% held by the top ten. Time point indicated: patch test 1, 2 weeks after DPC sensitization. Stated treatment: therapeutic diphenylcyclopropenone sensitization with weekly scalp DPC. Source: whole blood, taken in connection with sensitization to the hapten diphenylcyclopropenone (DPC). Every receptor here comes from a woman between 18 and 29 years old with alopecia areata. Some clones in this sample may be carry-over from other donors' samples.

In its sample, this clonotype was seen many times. Written as DNA, the CDR3 is TGTGCCAGTAGTATAGTGGCGGGGGGGAGCTCCTACAATGAGCAGTTCTTC. It yields the protein CASSIVAGGSSYNEQFF. This chain uses TRBV19 with TRBJ2-1, with 9 nucleotides matching TRBD2. The CDR3 sequence is 17 residues long. V gave up 1 base and J gave up 0 bases; unmatched junction bases: 4. CDR1 is LNHDA, CDR2 SQIVND, per germline (reference sequence).

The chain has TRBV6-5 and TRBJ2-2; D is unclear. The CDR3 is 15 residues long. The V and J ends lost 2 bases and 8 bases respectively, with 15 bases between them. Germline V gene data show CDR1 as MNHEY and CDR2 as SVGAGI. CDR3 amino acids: CASSYTGSRRGELFF. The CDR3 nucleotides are TGTGCCAGCAGTTACACCGGAAGCAGGCGGGGGGAGCTGTTTTTT.

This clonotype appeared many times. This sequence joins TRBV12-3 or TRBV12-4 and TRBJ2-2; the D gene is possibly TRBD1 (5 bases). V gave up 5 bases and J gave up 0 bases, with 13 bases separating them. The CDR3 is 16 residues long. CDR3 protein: CASSPYDSSNTGELFF. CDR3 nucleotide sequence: TGTGCCAGCAGTCCCTACGACAGTTCGAACACCGGGGAGCTGTTTTTT.

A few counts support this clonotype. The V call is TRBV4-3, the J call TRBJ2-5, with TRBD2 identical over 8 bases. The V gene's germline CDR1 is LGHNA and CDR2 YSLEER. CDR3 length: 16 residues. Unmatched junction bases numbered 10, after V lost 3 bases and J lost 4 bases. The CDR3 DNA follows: TGCGCCAGCAGCCAGGGAAACGGGGGGGCCGTAGAGACCCAGTACTTC. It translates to CASSQGNGGAVETQYF.

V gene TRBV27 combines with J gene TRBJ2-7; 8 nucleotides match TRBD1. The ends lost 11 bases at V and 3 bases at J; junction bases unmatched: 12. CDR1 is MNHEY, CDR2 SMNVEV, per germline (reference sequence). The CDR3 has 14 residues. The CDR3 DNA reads TGTGCCGCAGCAGTCCGACAGGGGCACTACGAGCAGTACTTC. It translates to CAAAVRQGHYEQYF.

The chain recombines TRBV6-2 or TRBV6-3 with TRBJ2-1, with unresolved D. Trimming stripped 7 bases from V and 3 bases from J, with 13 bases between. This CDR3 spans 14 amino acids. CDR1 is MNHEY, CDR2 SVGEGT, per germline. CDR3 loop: CASNRPALYNEQFF. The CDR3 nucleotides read TGTGCCAGCAACCGACCGGCCCTCTACAATGAGCAGTTCTTC.

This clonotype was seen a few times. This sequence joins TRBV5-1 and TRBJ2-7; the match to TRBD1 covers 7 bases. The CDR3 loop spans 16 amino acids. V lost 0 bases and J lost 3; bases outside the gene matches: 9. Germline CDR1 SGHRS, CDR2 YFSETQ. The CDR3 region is CASSLGASQGVYEQYF. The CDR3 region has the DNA TGCGCCAGCAGCTTGGGAGCCAGCCAGGGGGTCTACGAGCAGTACTTC.

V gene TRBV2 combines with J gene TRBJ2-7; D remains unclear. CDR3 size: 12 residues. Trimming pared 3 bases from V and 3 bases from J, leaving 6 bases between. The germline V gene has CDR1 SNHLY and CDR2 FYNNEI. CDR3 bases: TGTGCCAGCAGTGACGGAAACTACGAGCAGTACTTC. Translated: CASSDGNYEQYF.

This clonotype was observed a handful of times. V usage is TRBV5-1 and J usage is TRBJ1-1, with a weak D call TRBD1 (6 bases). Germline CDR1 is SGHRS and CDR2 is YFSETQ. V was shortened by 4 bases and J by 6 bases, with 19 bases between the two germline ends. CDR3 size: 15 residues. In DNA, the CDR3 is TGCGCCAGCAGCCCCCGGGGGGCGGGGGGCCCTGAAGCTTTCTTT. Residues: CASSPRGAGGPEAFF.

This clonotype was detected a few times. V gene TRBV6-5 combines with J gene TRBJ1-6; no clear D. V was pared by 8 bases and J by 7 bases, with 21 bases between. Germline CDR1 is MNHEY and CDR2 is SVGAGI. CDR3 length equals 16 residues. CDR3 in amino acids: CASGRTGPTWNSPLHF. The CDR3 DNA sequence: TGTGCCAGCGGGCGGACCGGCCCAACGTGGAATTCACCCCTCCACTTT.

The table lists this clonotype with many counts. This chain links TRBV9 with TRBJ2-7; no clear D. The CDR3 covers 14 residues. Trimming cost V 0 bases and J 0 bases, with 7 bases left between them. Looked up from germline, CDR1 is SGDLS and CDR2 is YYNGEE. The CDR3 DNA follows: TGTGCCAGCAGCGTAGACCCGAGCTCCTACGAGCAGTACTTC. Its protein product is CASSVDPSSYEQYF.

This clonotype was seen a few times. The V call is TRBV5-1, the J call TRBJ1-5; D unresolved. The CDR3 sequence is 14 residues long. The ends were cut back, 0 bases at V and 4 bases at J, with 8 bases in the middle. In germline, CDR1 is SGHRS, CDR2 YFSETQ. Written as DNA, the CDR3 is TGCGCCAGCAGCTTGGGCCCCGGGAATCAGCCCCAGCATTTT. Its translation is CASSLGPGNQPQHF.

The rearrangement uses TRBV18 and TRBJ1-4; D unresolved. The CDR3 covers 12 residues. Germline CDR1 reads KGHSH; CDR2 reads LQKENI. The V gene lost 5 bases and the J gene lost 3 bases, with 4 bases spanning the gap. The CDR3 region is CASSWSNEKLFF. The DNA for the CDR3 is TGTGCCAGCTCATGGTCTAATGAAAAACTGTTTTTT.

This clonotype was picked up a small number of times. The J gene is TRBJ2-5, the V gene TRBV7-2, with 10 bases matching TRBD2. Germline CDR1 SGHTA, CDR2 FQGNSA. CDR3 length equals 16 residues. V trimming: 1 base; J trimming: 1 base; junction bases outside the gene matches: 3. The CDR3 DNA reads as TGTGCCAGCAGCTTAGGTAGCGGGGGGTTCCAAGAGACCCAGTACTTC. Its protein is CASSLGSGGFQETQYF.

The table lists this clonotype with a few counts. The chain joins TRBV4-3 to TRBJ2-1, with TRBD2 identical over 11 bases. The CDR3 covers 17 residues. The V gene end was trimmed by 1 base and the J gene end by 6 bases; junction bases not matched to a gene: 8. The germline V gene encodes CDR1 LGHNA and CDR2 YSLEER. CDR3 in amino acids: CASSQAPSGGTGNEQFF. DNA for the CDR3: TGCGCCAGCAGCCAAGCTCCTAGCGGGGGGACGGGCAATGAGCAGTTCTTC.

The CDR3 sequence: CASSPGQQEKLFF. In DNA form, the CDR3 reads TGTGCCAGCAGCCCCGGACAACAAGAAAAACTGTTTTTT. V gene TRBV7-2 combines with J gene TRBJ1-4; D possibly corresponds to TRBD1 (5 bases). This CDR3 contains 13 residues. The germline V and J ends were trimmed by 5 bases and 8 bases, with 12 bases remaining between them. Germline CDR1 reads SGHTA; CDR2 reads FQGNSA.

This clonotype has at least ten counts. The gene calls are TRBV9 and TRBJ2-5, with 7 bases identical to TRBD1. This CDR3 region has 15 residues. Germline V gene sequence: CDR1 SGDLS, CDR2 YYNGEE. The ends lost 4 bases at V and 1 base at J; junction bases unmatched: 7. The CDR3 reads CASSPRDSRQETQYF. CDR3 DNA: TGTGCCAGCAGCCCAAGGGACAGTCGCCAAGAGACCCAGTACTTC.

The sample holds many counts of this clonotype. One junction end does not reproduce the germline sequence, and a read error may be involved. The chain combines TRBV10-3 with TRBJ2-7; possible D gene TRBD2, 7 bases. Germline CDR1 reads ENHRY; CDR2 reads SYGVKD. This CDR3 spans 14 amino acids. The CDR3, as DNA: TGTGCCATGAGTGGTAGGGGGGGAACCTACGAGCAGTACTTC. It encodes CAMSGRGGTYEQYF.

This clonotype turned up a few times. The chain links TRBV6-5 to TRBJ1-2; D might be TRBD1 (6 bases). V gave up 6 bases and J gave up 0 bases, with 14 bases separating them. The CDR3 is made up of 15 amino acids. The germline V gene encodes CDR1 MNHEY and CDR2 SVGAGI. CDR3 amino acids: CASSRSDRTNYGYTF. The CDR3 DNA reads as TGTGCCAGCAGCCGTTCCGACAGGACTAACTATGGCTACACCTTC.

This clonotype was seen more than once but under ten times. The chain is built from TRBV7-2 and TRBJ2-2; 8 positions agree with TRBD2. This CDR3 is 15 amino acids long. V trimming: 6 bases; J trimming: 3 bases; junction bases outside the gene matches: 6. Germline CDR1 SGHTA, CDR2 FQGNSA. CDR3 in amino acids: CASRYTSGHTGELFF. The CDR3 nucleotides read TGTGCCAGCAGATATACTAGCGGACACACCGGGGAGCTGTTTTTT.

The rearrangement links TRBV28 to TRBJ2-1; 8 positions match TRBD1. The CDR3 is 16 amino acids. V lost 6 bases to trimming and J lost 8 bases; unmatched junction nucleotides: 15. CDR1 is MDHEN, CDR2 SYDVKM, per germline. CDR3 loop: CASSQNTWTGTYEQFF. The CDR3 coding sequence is TGTGCCAGCAGCCAAAATACCTGGACAGGGACCTATGAGCAGTTCTTC.

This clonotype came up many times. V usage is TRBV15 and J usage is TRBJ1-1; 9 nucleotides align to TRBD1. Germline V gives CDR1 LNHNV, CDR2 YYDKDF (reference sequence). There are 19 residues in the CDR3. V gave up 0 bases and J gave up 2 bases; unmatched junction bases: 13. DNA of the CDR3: TGTGCCACCAGCAGAGATCTTGTTGGTACAGGGGGCAGAAACACTGAAGCTTTCTTT. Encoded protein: CATSRDLVGTGGRNTEAFF.

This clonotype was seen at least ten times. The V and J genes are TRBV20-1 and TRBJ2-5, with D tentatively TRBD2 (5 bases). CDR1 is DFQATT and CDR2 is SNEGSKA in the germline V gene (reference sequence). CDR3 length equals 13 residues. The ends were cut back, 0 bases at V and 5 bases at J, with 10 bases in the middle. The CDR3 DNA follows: TGCAGTGCTAGAGATGTACTAGGGGAGACCCAGTACTTC. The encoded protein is CSARDVLGETQYF.

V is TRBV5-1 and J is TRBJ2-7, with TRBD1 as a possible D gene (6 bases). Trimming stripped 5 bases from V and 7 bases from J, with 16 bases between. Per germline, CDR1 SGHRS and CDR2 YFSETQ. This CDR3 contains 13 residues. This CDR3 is CASRKQGLEEQYF. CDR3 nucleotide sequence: TGCGCCAGCAGAAAACAGGGCTTGGAGGAGCAGTACTTC.

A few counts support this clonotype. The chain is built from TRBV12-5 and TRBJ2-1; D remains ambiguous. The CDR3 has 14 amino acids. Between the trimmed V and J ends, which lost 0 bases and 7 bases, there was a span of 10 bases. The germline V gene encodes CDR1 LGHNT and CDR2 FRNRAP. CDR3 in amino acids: CASGLVNQMNEQFF. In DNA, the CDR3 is TGTGCTAGTGGTTTGGTAAACCAAATGAATGAGCAGTTCTTC.

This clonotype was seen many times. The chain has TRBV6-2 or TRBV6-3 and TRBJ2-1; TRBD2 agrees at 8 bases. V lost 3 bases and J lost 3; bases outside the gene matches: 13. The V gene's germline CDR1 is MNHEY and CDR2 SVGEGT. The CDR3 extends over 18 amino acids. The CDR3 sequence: CASSYLSGGASFYNEQFF. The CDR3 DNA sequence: TGTGCCAGCAGTTATTTAAGCGGGGGTGCTTCGTTCTACAATGAGCAGTTCTTC.

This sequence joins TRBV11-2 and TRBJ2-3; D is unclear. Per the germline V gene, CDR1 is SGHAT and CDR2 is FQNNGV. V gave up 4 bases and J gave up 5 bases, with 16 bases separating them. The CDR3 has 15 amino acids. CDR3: CASSSLPFKGDTQYF. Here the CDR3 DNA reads TGTGCCAGCAGCTCCCTCCCCTTCAAAGGAGATACGCAGTATTTT.

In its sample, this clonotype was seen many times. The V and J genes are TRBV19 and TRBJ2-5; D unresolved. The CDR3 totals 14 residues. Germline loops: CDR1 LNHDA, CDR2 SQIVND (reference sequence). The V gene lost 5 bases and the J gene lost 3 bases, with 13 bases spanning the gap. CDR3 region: CASSPASGKETQYF. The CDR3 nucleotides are TGTGCCAGTAGTCCTGCTTCAGGAAAAGAGACCCAGTACTTC.

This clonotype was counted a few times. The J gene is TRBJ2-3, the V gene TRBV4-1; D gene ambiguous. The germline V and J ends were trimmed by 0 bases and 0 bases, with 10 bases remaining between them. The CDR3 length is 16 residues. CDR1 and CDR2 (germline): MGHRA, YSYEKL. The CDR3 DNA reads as TGCGCCAGCAGCCAAGATCGGAGCTCTAGCACAGATACGCAGTATTTT. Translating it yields CASSQDRSSSTDTQYF.

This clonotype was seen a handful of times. CDR3 in amino acids: CASSRGRVPHDGNGYTF. The CDR3 DNA reads TGTGCCAGTAGTAGGGGGAGAGTGCCACACGACGGGAATGGCTACACCTTC. This rearrangement joins TRBV19 to TRBJ1-2; possible D gene TRBD1, 5 bases. This CDR3 contains 17 residues. CDR1 LNHDA and CDR2 SQIVND come from the germline V gene (reference sequence). Trimming removed 4 bases from V and 6 bases from J, with 24 bases in between.